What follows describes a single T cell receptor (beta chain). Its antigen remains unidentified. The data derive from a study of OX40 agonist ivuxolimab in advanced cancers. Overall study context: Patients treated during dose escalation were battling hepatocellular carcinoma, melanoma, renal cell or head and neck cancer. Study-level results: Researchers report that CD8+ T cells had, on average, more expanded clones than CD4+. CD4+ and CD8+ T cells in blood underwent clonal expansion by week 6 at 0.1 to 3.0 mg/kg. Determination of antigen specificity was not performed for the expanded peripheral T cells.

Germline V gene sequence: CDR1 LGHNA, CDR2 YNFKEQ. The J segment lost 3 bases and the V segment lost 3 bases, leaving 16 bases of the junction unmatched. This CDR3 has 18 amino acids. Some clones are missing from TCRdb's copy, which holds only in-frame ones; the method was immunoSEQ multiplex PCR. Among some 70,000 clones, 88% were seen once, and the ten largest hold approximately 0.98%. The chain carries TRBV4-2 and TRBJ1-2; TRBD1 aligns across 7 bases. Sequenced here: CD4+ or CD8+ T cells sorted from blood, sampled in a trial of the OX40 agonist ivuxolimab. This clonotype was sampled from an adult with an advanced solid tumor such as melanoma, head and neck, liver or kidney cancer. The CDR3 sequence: CASSQDKQGRLVDYGYTF. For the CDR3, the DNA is TGTGCCAGCAGCCAGGATAAACAGGGGAGGTTAGTGGACTATGGCTACACCTTC.